The rows below give T cell receptor beta chains drawn from one sample of a study of blood T cell repertoires in COVID-19. Measured with immunoSEQ multiplex PCR; TCRdb has only the in-frame clones, and not every one. The sample holds 210,000 or so clones, 88% seen once. Sequenced input: peripheral blood. These receptors all stem from a woman aged 55-70 years with acute or convalescent COVID-19. Each CDR3 is given without its conserved first and last residue.

>TRBV7-3|TRBJ1-1
ASSQTGVTEAF
>TRBV5-1|TRBJ1-1
ASIGPNTEAF
>TRBV29-1|TRBJ2-2
SVSQGAPTGELF
>TRBV7-2|TRBJ1-6
ASSPRTGDNSPLH
>TRBV10-3|TRBJ2-3
AISESSSGGTQY
>TRBV10-1|TRBJ1-2
ASSDNGQGRGYT
>TRBV30|TRBJ2-7
AWSLSMDRGGEQY
>TRBV30|TRBJ2-7
ALSGTSGRVSYEQY
>TRBV7-2|TRBJ2-5
ASSRGGSETQY
>TRBV28|TRBJ2-3
ASSPGLAGATQY
>TRBV9|TRBJ2-1
ASSVLASEYNEQF
>TRBV9|TRBJ1-6
ASSVVGTGDSPLH
>TRBV3-1/TRBV3-2|TRBJ1-4
ASSQGPGWSEKLF
>TRBV18|TRBJ1-2
ASSPTGQSYGYT
>TRBV28|TRBJ2-5
ASSWYPSETQY
>TRBV30|TRBJ1-5
AWSDRGQGGQPQH